Below, 8 T cell receptor beta chains from the same sample are listed, as sequenced in a study of identifying expanded T cells in peripheral blood. TCRdb's copy holds only in-frame clones and misses some; the assay was immunoSEQ multiplex PCR. The table has 120,000 or so clones, approximately 84% seen once. Material for sequencing was blood. The source is a person aged 18 to 70 in good health.

The chain uses TRBV6-1 and TRBJ2-7; no clear D. The CDR3 consists of 11 residues. Germline loops: CDR1 MNHNS, CDR2 SASEGT. The V gene lost 6 bases and the J gene lost 3 bases, with 6 bases spanning the gap. The CDR3 nucleotides read TGTGCCAGCAGCGAATACTACGAGCAGTACTTC. This gives the protein CASSEYYEQYF.

This rearrangement joins TRBV7-9 to TRBJ2-5; D remains unclear. The CDR3 sequence is 11 residues long. Germline V gene sequence: CDR1 SEHNR, CDR2 FQNEAQ (reference sequence). V was trimmed by 1 base and J by 8 bases, leaving 5 bases between them. CDR3: CASSLGPTQYF. The CDR3 DNA reads TGTGCCAGCAGCTTAGGACCCACCCAGTACTTC.

This chain connects TRBV19 to TRBJ1-3, with TRBD1 identical over 7 bases. The CDR3 is 15 amino acids. Germline CDR1 reads LNHDA; CDR2 reads SQIVND (reference sequence). Trimming removed 5 bases from V and 5 bases from J; junction bases left unmatched: 9. Here the CDR3 DNA reads TGTGCCAGTAGTGAGGGACAGAGTGGGCGAAACACCATATATTTT. Translated, it gives CASSEGQSGRNTIYF.

This sequence joins TRBV19 and TRBJ1-5; D gene unclear. Germline V gene sequence: CDR1 LNHDA, CDR2 SQIVND (reference sequence). With 7 bases removed from V and 3 bases from J, the gap between germline ends came to 10 bases. The CDR3 runs to 13 residues. CDR3 amino acids: CASKVTVNQPQHF. The CDR3 nucleotides read TGTGCCAGTAAGGTAACGGTCAATCAGCCCCAGCATTTT.

The chain has TRBV5-8 and TRBJ1-2; no firm D call. Germline CDR1 reads SGHTS; CDR2 reads YDEGEE. Trimming took off 3 bases at V and 3 bases at J, with 21 bases between the two ends. The CDR3 covers 17 residues. This CDR3 reads CASSSGDWGSIYYGYTF. CDR3 coding DNA: TGTGCCAGCAGCTCGGGCGATTGGGGTAGTATCTACTATGGCTACACCTTC.

The rearrangement uses TRBV11-2 and TRBJ2-3; the D is unclear. Germline loops: CDR1 SGHAT, CDR2 FQNNGV. V lost 4 bases to trimming and J lost 2 bases, with 4 bases between them. This CDR3 is 12 amino acids long. This chain's CDR3 is CASSSNTDTQYF. The CDR3 nucleotides are TGTGCCAGCAGCTCGAACACAGATACGCAGTATTTT.

This chain connects TRBV7-2 to TRBJ1-1; D is unresolved. Germline assignment: CDR1 SGHTA and CDR2 FQGNSA. The CDR3 covers 13 residues. The V and J ends lost 8 bases and 0 bases respectively, with 10 bases between them. The CDR3 here is CASVAVLNTEAFF. CDR3 in DNA: TGTGCCAGCGTGGCAGTTCTGAACACTGAAGCTTTCTTT.

The chain joins TRBV7-2 to TRBJ2-5, with 7 positions matching TRBD1. This CDR3 has 15 amino acids. V gave up 5 bases and J gave up 4 bases; unmatched junction bases: 10. The germline V gene encodes CDR1 SGHTA and CDR2 FQGNSA. CDR3 in amino acids: CASSPSQGMGETQYF. The CDR3 DNA follows: TGTGCCAGCAGCCCATCACAGGGGATGGGAGAGACCCAGTACTTC.